The TCR beta chain under discussion was sequenced for a study of blood T cell repertoires in COVID-19. The wider study: Spain, Italy and the United States supplied samples that represented acute and convalescent COVID-19. The cDNA or gDNA used as material had been derived from T cells, B-cell-depleted T cells, or PBMCs.

Per the original data handling: For nucleated cells, counts were estimated from reference gene primer amplification. Clones were read by immunoSEQ multiplex PCR, and TCRdb kept only the in-frame ones, dropping some. For V, J and clone size, that table is used; D and trimming come from the DNA. The sample consists of approximately 31,000 clones, 80% to 90% of them appearing once. The table lists this clone with a count of one. CDR3 length: 13 residues. Deletions cut 3 bases from V and 5 bases from J, with 13 bases between. Germline CDR1 and CDR2: SQVTM and ANQGSEA. The source of this sequence is a man at least 80 years old with acute or convalescent COVID-19. This sequence joins TRBV29-1 and TRBJ2-5; D is uncertain. Source material: peripheral blood. Here the CDR3 reads CSVEQMMRETQYF. DNA of the CDR3: TGCAGCGTTGAGCAAATGATGCGGGAGACCCAGTACTTC.